Listed below are T cell receptor beta chains from one sample, sequenced in a study of blood T cell repertoires in COVID-19. Measured with immunoSEQ multiplex PCR; TCRdb has only the in-frame clones, and not every one. The sample shows some 150,000 clones, 81% of them seen only once. Material for sequencing was peripheral blood. These receptors were obtained from a woman aged 55-69 years with active or convalescent COVID-19. Both conserved end residues are part of each CDR3.

v_call cdr3_aa
TRBV5-1 CASSLAEGAGYTF
TRBV19 CASSFTMVPVRGEQYF
TRBV2 CASRWSGGNQPQHF
TRBV27 CASSLGAAANYGYTF
TRBV4-3 CASSPGRASYEQYF
TRBV9 CASSSGTGLPNTGELFF
TRBV5-6 CASSQGQGRIMSGGYTF
TRBV5-6 CASSGNRENTGELFF
TRBV19 CASSITREAEAFF
TRBV28 CASSLWARGTGILAGYNEQFF
TRBV9 CASSVGIGGDTQYF
TRBV28 CASSFASAQGRETEAFF
TRBV11-2 CASSFEQLVGYTF